The 21 T cell receptor beta chains reported below all come from one sample, sequenced in a study of T cells in Graves' hyperthyroidism and ophthalmopathy. Researchers took RNA transcripts and amplified the TCR beta CDR3 regions from them. During a first-round RT-PCR of the TCR CDR3, the HTBI primer set was used. TCRdb used MiXCR to reprocess the multiplex PCR reads, holding one entry per CDR3 protein. The sample records under 350,000 distinct CDR3 sequences, about 20% being singletons. Sequencing input: blood. The receptors derive from a woman in her forties or fifties with Graves' hyperthyroidism.

This clonotype was seen many times. The chain has TRBV6-2 or TRBV6-3 and TRBJ2-7; weak D call: TRBD1 (6 bases). The CDR3 has 13 residues. CDR1 is MNHEY, CDR2 SVGEGT, per germline. The germline V and J ends were trimmed by 7 bases and 1 base, with 11 bases remaining between them. Here the CDR3 reads CASTKRGSYEQYV. The DNA of the CDR3 is TGTGCCAGCACCAAAAGGGGGTCCTACGAGCAGTACGTC.

CDR3 sequence reads: CASSQFSAYGYTF. CDR3 nucleotide sequence: TGTGCCAGCAGCCAATTCTCAGCATATGGCTACACCTTC. This rearrangement joins TRBV3-1 to TRBJ1-2; D not certain. There are 13 residues in the CDR3. Between the trimmed V and J ends, which lost 2 bases and 5 bases, there was a span of 9 bases. Germline CDR1 and CDR2: LGHDT and YNNKEL (reference sequence).

The sample holds one count of this clonotype. V gene TRBV6-5 combines with J gene TRBJ1-4, with D maybe TRBD1 (5 bases). The CDR3 runs 13 residues. Germline assignment: CDR1 MNHEY and CDR2 SVGAGI. The V gene lost 2 bases and the J gene lost 8 bases, with 9 bases spanning the gap. CDR3 in amino acids: CASSYGGREKLFF. The DNA of the CDR3 is TGTGCCAGCAGTTACGGGGGAAGAGAAAAACTGTTTTTT.

J is TRBJ2-1 and V is TRBV5-4; D might be TRBD1 (6 bases). The CDR3 totals 17 residues. Trimming cost V 3 bases and J 1 base, with 17 bases left between them. Germline loops: CDR1 SGHNT, CDR2 YYREEE (reference sequence). The CDR3 sequence is CASSSATGYQSYNEQFF. The CDR3, as DNA: TGTGCCAGCAGCTCAGCTACAGGGTACCAGTCCTACAATGAGCAGTTCTTC.

This clonotype was observed at least ten times. This chain connects TRBV19 to TRBJ2-1, with a tentative D call TRBD2 (6 bases). Germline values: CDR1 LNHDA, CDR2 SQIVND (reference sequence). The CDR3 consists of 16 residues. Trimming cost V 5 bases and J 8 bases, with 22 bases left between them. The CDR3 DNA is TGTGCCAGTAGTGCCTCCGGGAGTACGCCTGGGGATGAGCAGTTCTTC. It translates to CASSASGSTPGDEQFF. Filled out from reference TRBV19 and TRBJ2-1, the complete variable domain reads DGGITQSPKYLFRKEGQNVTLSCEQNLNHDAMYWYRQDPGQGLRLIYYSQIVNDFQKGDIAEGYSVSREKKESFPLTVTSAQKNPTAFYLCASSASGSTPGDEQFFGPGTRLTVL.

The CDR3 DNA reads as TGTGCCAGCAGTGTCCCAGCACCACAAATCTACGAGCAGTACTTC. Amino acids: CASSVPAPQIYEQYF. This chain joins TRBV28 and TRBJ2-7; no firm D call. The CDR3 is 15 residues long. V was cut by 5 bases and J by 3 bases, with 17 bases left in between. Germline CDR1 and CDR2: MDHEN and SYDVKM.

This clonotype was seen repeatedly, ten times or more. The chain has TRBV2 and TRBJ2-3, with 10 bases aligning to TRBD1. CDR3 length: 14 residues. V was clipped by 6 bases and J by 5 bases; unmatched bases: 5. CDR1 and CDR2 (germline): SNHLY, FYNNEI. The CDR3 loop reads CASRTGQGIDTQYF. The CDR3 DNA reads as TGTGCCAGCAGAACGGGACAGGGGATAGATACGCAGTATTTT. The full variable domain, in which reference TRBV2 and TRBJ2-3 provide the parts outside the CDR3, is EPEVTQTPSHQVTQMGQEVILRCVPISNHLYFYWYRQILGQKVEFLVSFYNNEISEKSEIFDDQFSVERPDGSNFTLKIRSTKLEDSAMYFCASRTGQGIDTQYFGPGTRLTVL.

This clonotype was counted many times. J is TRBJ2-7 and V is TRBV28; D is ambiguous. V lost 6 bases to trimming and J lost 4 bases, with 22 bases between them. This CDR3 is built from 16 residues. Germline lookup yields CDR1 MDHEN and CDR2 SYDVKM. The CDR3 region has the DNA TGTGCCAGCAGCTCATTTGAATGGGGTCCCCTTTACGAGCAGTACTTC. Residues: CASSSFEWGPLYEQYF. Looking up the rest from reference TRBV28 and TRBJ2-7 gives the full variable domain: DVKVTQSSRYLVKRTGEKVFLECVQDMDHENMFWYRQDPGLGLRLIYFSYDVKMKEKGDIPEGYSVSREKKERFSLILESASTNQTSMYLCASSSFEWGPLYEQYFGPGTRLTVT.

The rearrangement uses TRBV4-1 and TRBJ2-5, with D possibly being TRBD1 (5 bases). This CDR3 is built from 16 residues. V was clipped by 1 base and J by 1 base, with 13 bases between them. Germline CDR1 is MGHRA and CDR2 is YSYEKL. The CDR3: CASSQAVGDSQETQYF. CDR3 nucleotide sequence: TGCGCCAGCAGCCAAGCCGTAGGAGACAGCCAAGAGACCCAGTACTTC.

This clonotype occurred many times. The V gene is TRBV29-1, the J gene TRBJ2-6; D is unresolved. The CDR3 runs 15 residues. The ends were cut back, 4 bases at V and 0 bases at J, with 10 bases in the middle. The V gene's germline CDR1 is SQVTM and CDR2 ANQGSEA. The CDR3 DNA sequence: TGCAGCGTTGGTGAAGGATACTCTGGGGCCAACGTCCTGACTTTC. The encoded protein is CSVGEGYSGANVLTF.

In this sample, this clonotype turned up a few times. This chain links TRBV5-1 with TRBJ2-5; D gene ambiguous. The germline V gene has CDR1 SGHRS and CDR2 YFSETQ. The CDR3 runs 14 residues. Trimming pared 4 bases from V and 5 bases from J, leaving 15 bases between. CDR3 coding DNA: TGCGCCAGCAGCCCGGAAACACCATGGGAGACCCAGTACTTC. This sequence encodes CASSPETPWETQYF.

This clonotype appeared a few times. The genes are TRBV29-1 and TRBJ1-1; maybe TRBD1 (5 bases). The V gene's germline CDR1 is SQVTM and CDR2 ANQGSEA. The CDR3 sequence is 14 residues long. The V end lost 0 bases, the J end lost 1 base, and 9 bases lay between the germline ends. The CDR3 DNA sequence: TGCAGCGTTGAAGAGGACACTTCGAACACTGAAGCTTTCTTT. It yields the protein CSVEEDTSNTEAFF. Full variable domain (missing parts from reference TRBV29-1 and TRBJ1-1): SAVISQKPSRDICQRGTSLTIQCQVDSQVTMMFWYRQQPGQSLTLIATANQGSEATYESGFVIDKFPISRPNLTFSTLTVSNMSPEDSSIYLCSVEEDTSNTEAFFGQGTRLTVV.

The chain couples TRBV20-1 to TRBJ1-1; TRBD1 is a possible D gene (5 bases). The CDR3 sequence is 14 residues long. Germline V gene data show CDR1 as DFQATT and CDR2 as SNEGSKA (reference sequence). With 3 bases removed from V and 3 bases from J, the gap between germline ends came to 14 bases. The CDR3 nucleotides read TGCAGTGCTAGGACCGGGGGGGTCCACACTGAAGCTTTCTTT. Translation: CSARTGGVHTEAFF.

The chain carries TRBV10-2 and TRBJ1-1; D might be TRBD1 (6 bases). Germline V gene lookup returns CDR1 WSHSY and CDR2 SAAADI. The CDR3 runs 15 residues. V lost 7 bases to trimming and J lost 0 bases, with 15 bases between them. In DNA, the CDR3 is TGCGCCAGCACCCCCGGGGGCATTTTGAACACTGAAGCTTTCTTT. Protein: CASTPGGILNTEAFF.

In this sample, this clonotype turned up many times. This rearrangement joins TRBV12-3 or TRBV12-4 to TRBJ2-3; 9 bases line up with TRBD1. This CDR3 comprises 15 residues. The V and J ends lost 5 bases and 1 base, in that order; junction bases with no gene match: 4. This CDR3 reads CASSVRDRGTDTQYF. DNA of the CDR3: TGTGCCAGCAGTGTCCGGGACAGGGGCACAGATACGCAGTATTTT.

This clonotype came up many times. The rearrangement joins TRBV5-1 to TRBJ2-3; D uncertain. The V gene lost 7 bases and the J gene lost 1 base, with 7 bases spanning the gap. The CDR3 is 12 residues long. Germline CDR1 and CDR2: SGHRS and YFSETQ. CDR3 amino acids: CASGQGTDTQYF. Written as DNA, the CDR3 is TGCGCCAGCGGGCAGGGCACAGATACGCAGTATTTT.

In the case of this clonotype: This may be a read error, as it is one base from a much larger clone. A read error is likely, as this CDR3 ends without the conserved phenylalanine or tryptophan. The V call is TRBV7-2, the J call TRBJ2-1, with 12 bases fitting TRBD2. The germline V gene encodes CDR1 SGHTA and CDR2 FQGNSA. The ends lost 4 bases at V and 4 bases at J; junction bases unmatched: 2. The CDR3 has 15 residues. CDR3 loop: CASSSGLAGYNEQFS. In nucleotides, the CDR3 is TGTGCCAGCAGCTCTGGACTAGCGGGGTACAATGAGCAGTTCTCC.

There are many counts of this clonotype. This chain uses TRBV11-2 with TRBJ2-3; 9 positions agree with TRBD1. The CDR3 covers 15 residues. The V and J ends lost 3 bases and 4 bases, in that order; junction bases with no gene match: 5. Germline V gene lookup returns CDR1 SGHAT and CDR2 FQNNGV. CDR3 bases: TGTGCCAGCAGCTTTGGGACAGGGATTGCAGATACGCAGTATTTT. Translation: CASSFGTGIADTQYF.

The chain carries TRBV7-9 and TRBJ1-2, with TRBD1 matching 11 bases. Germline-derived CDR1 and CDR2 are SEHNR and FQNEAQ (reference sequence). The CDR3 totals 15 residues. Unmatched junction bases numbered 8, after V lost 5 bases and J lost 6 bases. The CDR3 nucleotides read TGTGCCAGCAGCCTCGGGACAGGGGGTTCGGATGGCTACACCTTC. Translation: CASSLGTGGSDGYTF.

This chain links TRBV7-8 with TRBJ2-5, with D perhaps TRBD1 or TRBD2 (5 bases each). The germline V and J ends were trimmed by 1 base and 5 bases, with 17 bases remaining between them. The CDR3 has 16 residues. CDR1 SGHVS and CDR2 FQNEAQ come from the germline V gene. The CDR3 spells CASSLDPGGVGETQYF. CDR3 sequence (DNA): TGTGCCAGCAGCTTAGATCCTGGGGGAGTCGGGGAGACCCAGTACTTC.

This chain links TRBV5-5 with TRBJ1-1, with no clear D. Trimming removed 3 bases at V and 5 bases at J, with 14 bases between. The CDR3 runs 14 residues. CDR1 and CDR2 (germline): SGHKS, YYEKEE (reference sequence). In DNA form, the CDR3 reads TGTGCCAGCAGCTCCGGAAGGGTCGAGACTGAAGCTTTCTTT. Its protein is CASSSGRVETEAFF.